Presented here are 23 T cell receptor beta chains from one specimen sequenced in a study of blood T cell repertoires in COVID-19. Clones were read by immunoSEQ multiplex PCR, and TCRdb kept only the in-frame ones, dropping some. The repertoire holds 180,000 or so clones, with around 76% as singletons. The specimen was peripheral blood. These receptors all come from a woman aged 45-65 years with active or convalescent COVID-19.

This clone has only a few counts. The chain uses TRBV7-2 and TRBJ1-5; D may be TRBD1 (5 bases). Germline assignment: CDR1 SGHTA and CDR2 FQGNSA. The V end was cut by 1 base, the J end by 0 bases, with 10 bases between. CDR3 length: 16 residues. As DNA, the CDR3 is TGTGCCAGCAGCTTAGTGACAGATTTTAGCAATCAGCCCCAGCATTTT. It is translated as CASSLVTDFSNQPQHF.

The chain recombines TRBV5-1 with TRBJ1-1, with D perhaps matching TRBD1 (6 bases). Germline V gives CDR1 SGHRS, CDR2 YFSETQ. V was clipped by 3 bases and J by 3 bases, with 15 bases between them. The CDR3 loop spans 15 amino acids. The CDR3 DNA follows: TGCGCCAGCAGCTCGTCCGGGGGGCTCTACACTGAAGCTTTCTTT. Amino acid sequence: CASSSSGGLYTEAFF.

The chain combines TRBV3-1 (or the pseudogene TRBV3-2) with TRBJ2-1; TRBD2 matches at 9 bases. The length of the CDR3 is 16 residues. Trimming at V came to 4 bases and at J to 1 base, leaving 5 bases not matched to a gene. Germline values: CDR1 LGHDT, CDR2 YNNKEL (reference sequence). The CDR3: CASSPYAGGSYNEQFF. CDR3 nucleotides: TGTGCCAGCAGCCCGTATGCGGGGGGGTCCTACAATGAGCAGTTCTTC.

The chain uses TRBV18 and TRBJ1-4; the D gene is possibly TRBD1 (6 bases). This CDR3 has 15 residues. Trimming stripped 4 bases from V and 4 bases from J, with 13 bases between. Germline lookup yields CDR1 KGHSH and CDR2 LQKENI. CDR3 sequence: CASSLTGHLNEKLFF. CDR3 sequence (DNA): TGTGCCAGCTCACTCACGGGACACCTTAATGAAAAACTGTTTTTT.

V and J are TRBV6-5 and TRBJ1-1, with TRBD1 identical over 7 bases. This CDR3 comprises 13 residues. Losses at the gene ends were 4 bases for V and 3 bases for J; bases not matched to a gene: 2. Germline assignment: CDR1 MNHEY and CDR2 SVGAGI. This chain's CDR3 is CASSFTGDTEAFF. The CDR3 DNA reads as TGTGCCAGCAGTTTCACAGGGGACACTGAAGCTTTCTTT.

The CDR3 DNA reads as TGTGCCAGCAGCTTAGGACTCGGCCAGGGAGGCACTGAAGCTTTCTTT. Translation gives CASSLGLGQGGTEAFF. The chain combines TRBV7-2 with TRBJ1-1; D is perhaps TRBD1 (5 bases). Trimming removed 1 base at V and 4 bases at J, with 16 bases between. CDR1 is SGHTA and CDR2 is FQGNSA in the germline V gene. The CDR3 has 16 amino acids.

The genes are TRBV15 and TRBJ1-1; 9 bases align to TRBD1. The V segment lost 4 bases and the J segment 3 bases; nucleotides outside the gene matches: 9. There are 16 residues in the CDR3. Per the germline V gene, CDR1 is LNHNV and CDR2 is YYDKDF (reference sequence). The CDR3 DNA reads TGTGCCACCAGCATCCGGGACAGGGATGTGTACACTGAAGCTTTCTTT. Its protein product is CATSIRDRDVYTEAFF.

The table lists this clone with a count of one. The V call is TRBV5-1, the J call TRBJ2-5, with a tentative D call TRBD1 (6 bases). Trimming took 4 bases from V and 5 from J, leaving 18 bases between them. This CDR3 has 15 amino acids. Germline lookup yields CDR1 SGHRS and CDR2 YFSETQ. The CDR3 protein is CASSLGTLSGETQYF. DNA for the CDR3: TGCGCCAGCAGCCTTGGGACACTCAGTGGGGAGACCCAGTACTTC.

The CDR3 sequence is CASSSGGWARETQYF. The CDR3 DNA reads as TGTGCCAGCAGCTCCGGGGGATGGGCCCGAGAGACCCAGTACTTC. The chain joins TRBV7-6 to TRBJ2-5, with D possibly being TRBD2 (6 bases). This CDR3 contains 15 residues. V was trimmed by 4 bases and J by 4 bases, leaving 16 bases between them. Germline CDR1 is SGHVS and CDR2 is FNYEAQ.

V is TRBV7-2 and J is TRBJ2-7, with D possibly matching TRBD2 (5 bases). V was pared by 4 bases and J by 1 base, with 17 bases between. Germline lookup yields CDR1 SGHTA and CDR2 FQGNSA. The CDR3 totals 16 residues. DNA for the CDR3: TGTGCCAGCAGCTCGAAAGATCGGACTGGTTCCTACGAGCAGTACTTC. Residues: CASSSKDRTGSYEQYF.

V and J are TRBV7-8 and TRBJ2-1; a weak D match, TRBD2 (5 bases). Germline V gene sequence: CDR1 SGHVS, CDR2 FQNEAQ. CDR3 length: 14 amino acids. The ends were cut back, 8 bases at V and 4 bases at J, with 15 bases in the middle. Here the CDR3 DNA reads TGTGCCAGCCTCCGGGGTAGGGATTACAATGAGCAGTTCTTC. Amino acids: CASLRGRDYNEQFF.

This clone has just a few counts. The chain has TRBV4-3 and TRBJ2-2; TRBD1 agrees at 7 bases. CDR3 length: 16 amino acids. The J segment lost 2 bases and the V segment lost 0 bases, leaving 3 bases of the junction unmatched. The V gene's germline CDR1 is LGHNA and CDR2 YSLEER. The CDR3, as DNA: TGCGCCAGCAGCCAAGAGGGACAGATTAACACCGGGGAGCTGTTTTTT. It codes for CASSQEGQINTGELFF.

This chain connects TRBV11-1 to TRBJ1-6; possibly TRBD1 for D (6 bases). The length of the CDR3 is 15 residues. CDR1 and CDR2 from the germline V gene are SGHAT and FQDESV (reference sequence). V was clipped by 5 bases and J by 10 bases, with 18 bases between them. Written as DNA, the CDR3 is TGTGCCAGCAGCGGTCAGGGGTTGTCTGGGTCACCCCTCCACTTT. As protein: CASSGQGLSGSPLHF. Full variable domain (outside the CDR3, taken from reference TRBV11-1 and TRBJ1-6): EAEVAQSPRYKITEKSQAVAFWCDPISGHATLYWYRQILGQGPELLVQFQDESVVDDSQLPKDRFSAERLKGVDSTLKIQPAELGDSAMYLCASSGQGLSGSPLHFGNGTRLTVT.

The genes are TRBV7-9 and TRBJ1-2, with D possibly matching TRBD1 (5 bases). The germline CDR1 and CDR2 sequences are SEHNR and FQNEAQ (reference sequence). The CDR3 runs 17 residues. V lost 4 bases and J lost 4, with 22 bases in between. CDR3 bases: TGTGCCAGCAGCTCGGTGCAATGGGGGGGACGTTCCTATGGCTACACCTTC. Amino acid sequence: CASSSVQWGGRSYGYTF.

V usage is TRBV7-2 and J usage is TRBJ2-1; 7 bases match TRBD1. Per germline, CDR1 SGHTA and CDR2 FQGNSA. The J segment lost 3 bases and the V segment lost 5 bases, leaving 4 bases of the junction unmatched. The CDR3 sequence is 14 residues long. The CDR3 DNA is TGTGCCAGCAGCAAACGGACAGGCTACAATGAGCAGTTCTTC. Protein product: CASSKRTGYNEQFF. The entire variable domain, with the rest obtained from reference TRBV7-2 and TRBJ2-1, is as follows: GAGVSQSPSNKVTEKGKDVELRCDPISGHTALYWYRQSLGQGLEFLIYFQGNSAPDKSGLPSDRFSAERTGGSVSTLTIQRTQQEDSAVYLCASSKRTGYNEQFFGPGTRLTVL.

The genes are TRBV28 and TRBJ2-7, with TRBD1 identical over 7 bases. The ends lost 11 bases at V and 2 bases at J; junction bases unmatched: 9. This CDR3 has 13 amino acids. CDR1 is MDHEN, CDR2 SYDVKM, per germline. CDR3 sequence: CAGRQGGTYEQYF. The CDR3 DNA reads TGTGCCGGGAGACAGGGTGGGACCTACGAGCAGTACTTC.

The rearrangement uses TRBV7-9 and TRBJ1-2; D is uncertain. Trimming left V 1 base short and J 4 bases short, with 10 bases between. This CDR3 is 14 amino acids long. Germline-derived CDR1 and CDR2 are SEHNR and FQNEAQ (reference sequence). The CDR3 sequence is CASSLGGPGYGYTF. The CDR3 bases are TGTGCCAGCAGCTTAGGCGGGCCGGGCTATGGCTACACCTTC.

This clone has just a few counts. The CDR3 bases are TGTGCCAGTAGTATTCGGGTCCACAATGAGCAGTTCTTC. Translation gives CASSIRVHNEQFF. The chain is built from TRBV19 and TRBJ2-1; no clear D gene. The V gene's germline CDR1 is LNHDA and CDR2 SQIVND (reference sequence). The germline V and J ends were trimmed by 3 bases and 5 bases, with 8 bases remaining between them. The CDR3 runs to 13 residues.

This clone was recorded only once. The genes are TRBV2 and TRBJ2-3; possibly TRBD2 for D (6 bases). Germline V CDR1 and CDR2: SNHLY, FYNNEI. This CDR3 region has 12 residues. V lost 4 bases and J lost 8, with 10 bases in between. The CDR3 sequence: CASSGDSRTQYF. CDR3 coding DNA: TGTGCCAGCAGTGGGGACTCCCGTACGCAGTATTTT.

The rearrangement joins TRBV6-1 to TRBJ2-7, with 9 bases fitting TRBD2. The V and J ends lost 3 bases and 9 bases, in that order; junction bases with no gene match: 6. Germline V gene lookup returns CDR1 MNHNS and CDR2 SASEGT. The CDR3 loop spans 13 amino acids. The chain's CDR3 is CASSDGTSRGQYF. The CDR3 DNA reads as TGTGCCAGCAGTGATGGGACTAGCAGGGGGCAGTACTTC.

The table lists this clone with a few counts. The rearrangement joins TRBV2 to TRBJ1-2; tentatively, D is TRBD1 (6 bases). Deletions cut 5 bases from V and 2 bases from J, with 9 bases between. CDR1 and CDR2 from the germline V gene are SNHLY and FYNNEI. The CDR3 has 13 residues. This CDR3 reads CASSLQGNYGYTF. The CDR3 nucleotides read TGTGCCAGCAGTCTGCAGGGGAACTATGGCTACACCTTC.

The chain links TRBV18 to TRBJ1-4; D call uncertain. This CDR3 has 13 residues. V lost 4 bases to trimming and J lost 8 bases, with 11 bases between them. The germline V gene has CDR1 KGHSH and CDR2 LQKENI. CDR3: CASSRGQEEKLFF. Written as DNA, the CDR3 is TGTGCCAGCTCACGAGGGCAGGAAGAAAAACTGTTTTTT. The full variable domain, completed using reference TRBV18 and TRBJ1-4, is NAGVMQNPRHLVRRRGQEARLRCSPMKGHSHVYWYRQLPEEGLKFMVYLQKENIIDESGMPKERFSAEFPKEGPSILRIQQVVRGDSAAYFCASSRGQEEKLFFGSGTQLSVL.

This clone was detected a few times. The J gene is TRBJ2-2, the V gene TRBV10-2, with 10 bases lining up with TRBD2. This CDR3 is 17 amino acids long. Germline V gene lookup returns CDR1 WSHSY and CDR2 SAAADI. V dropped 7 bases and J dropped 1; count of bases not matched to a gene: 9. In DNA form, the CDR3 reads TGCGCCAGCAAAAGGCTAGCGGGGGCTGGGAACACCGGGGAGCTGTTTTTT. Residues: CASKRLAGAGNTGELFF.